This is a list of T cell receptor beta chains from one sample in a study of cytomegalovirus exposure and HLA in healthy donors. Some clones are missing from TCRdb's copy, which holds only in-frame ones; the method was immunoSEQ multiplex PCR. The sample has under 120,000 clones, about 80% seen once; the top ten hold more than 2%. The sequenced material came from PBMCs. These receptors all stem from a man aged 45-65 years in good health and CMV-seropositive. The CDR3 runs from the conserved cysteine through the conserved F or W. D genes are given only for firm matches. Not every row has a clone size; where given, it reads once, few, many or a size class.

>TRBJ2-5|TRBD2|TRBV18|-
TGTGCCAGCTCACCAACCAGCGGGAGTGCAGAGACCCAGTACTTC
CASSPTSGSAETQYF
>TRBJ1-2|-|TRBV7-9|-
TGTGCCAGCAGCTTAGCTACGACAGGCCAGCTCTTC
CASSLATTGQLF
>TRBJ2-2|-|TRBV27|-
TGTGCCAGCAGTTCTTCATACACGATACCCGGGGAGCTGTTTTTT
CASSSSYTIPGELFF
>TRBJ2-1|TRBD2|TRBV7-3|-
TGTGCCAGCAGCCCCAAAAATAGCGGGGCGCACAATGAGCAGTTCTTC
CASSPKNSGAHNEQFF
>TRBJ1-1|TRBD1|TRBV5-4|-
TGTGCCAGCAGCTCCCCTTTGCAGGGGGACACTGAAGCTTTCTTT
CASSSPLQGDTEAFF
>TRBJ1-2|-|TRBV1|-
-
CTSSRVFFGQFNYGYTF
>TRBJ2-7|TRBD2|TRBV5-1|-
TGCGCCAGCAGCTTCGCTAGCGGTAGAATGTACGAGCAGTACTTC
CASSFASGRMYEQYF
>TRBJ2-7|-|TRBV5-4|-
TGTGCCAGCAGCTTGCTACTAGGGTACAACTCCTACGAGCAGTACTTC
CASSLLLGYNSYEQYF
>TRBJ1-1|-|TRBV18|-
TGTGCCAGCTCACCACCCGGTGGCAGGGCGAACACTGAAGCTTTCTTT
CASSPPGGRANTEAFF
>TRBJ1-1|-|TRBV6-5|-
TGTGCCAGCAGTTACTACAGGCGGCGGGGGTCTGAAGCTTTCTTT
CASSYYRRRGSEAFF
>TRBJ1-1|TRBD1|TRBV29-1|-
TGCAGCGTTGAAGAGCACAGGGGGCGGGGAGCTTTCTTT
CSVEEHRGRGAFF
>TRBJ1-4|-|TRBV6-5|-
TGTGCCAGCAGCCCGACAGAAACCAATGAAAAACTGTTTTTT
CASSPTETNEKLFF
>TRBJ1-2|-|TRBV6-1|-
TGTGCCAGCAGATCCGACAGAGACTATGGCTACACCTTC
CASRSDRDYGYTF
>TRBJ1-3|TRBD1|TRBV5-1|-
TGCGCCAGCAGCTTAGGGACAGGGGGCACATACGGAAACACCATATATTTT
CASSLGTGGTYGNTIYF
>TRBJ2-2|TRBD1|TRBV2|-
TGTGCCAGCACCCAAAGGGTGGCAGGGGGAACCGGGGAGCTGTTTTTT
CASTQRVAGGTGELFF
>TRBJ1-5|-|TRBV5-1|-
TGCGCCAGCAGCTTGCGGGACATCACTAGCAATCAGCCCCAGCATTTT
CASSLRDITSNQPQHF
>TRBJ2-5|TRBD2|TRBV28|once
TGTGCCAGCTCCTTACTAGCGGGGGGGCGAGAGACCCAGTACTTC
CASSLLAGGRETQYF
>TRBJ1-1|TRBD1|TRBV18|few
TGTGCCAGCTCACCCCAACAGGGACAGGGGTACACTGAAGCTTTCTTT
CASSPQQGQGYTEAFF
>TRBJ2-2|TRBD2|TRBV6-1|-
TGTGCCAGCATTCGTCTGGCGGGAGTTGGCGGGGAGCTGTTTTTT
CASIRLAGVGGELFF
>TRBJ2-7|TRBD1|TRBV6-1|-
TGTGCCAGCAGGAGACAGGGGGCTGAGCACGAGCAGTACTTC
CASRRQGAEHEQYF
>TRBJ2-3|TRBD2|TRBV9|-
TGTGCCAGCAGCGTAGACGCGGGGGGGAAAGATACGCAGTATTTT
CASSVDAGGKDTQYF
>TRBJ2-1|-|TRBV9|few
TGTGCCAGCAGCGTAGGTCCCGGTGAGGGAAGTTACGCTGAGCAGTTCTTC
CASSVGPGEGSYAEQFF
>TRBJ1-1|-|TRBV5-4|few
TGTGCCAGCAGCTCCCCCCGGAACACTGAAGCTTTCTTT
CASSSPRNTEAFF
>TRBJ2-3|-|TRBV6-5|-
TGTGCCAGCAGGACCGTCCTAGAAACAGATACGCAGTATTTT
CASRTVLETDTQYF
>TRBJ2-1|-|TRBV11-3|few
TGTGCCAGCAGCATTGCCCCGGATGAGCAGTTCTTC
CASSIAPDEQFF
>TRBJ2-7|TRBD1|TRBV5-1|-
TGCGCCAGCAGCTTTGGGGACAGCGCCTACGAGCAGTACTTC
CASSFGDSAYEQYF
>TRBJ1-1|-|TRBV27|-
TGTGCCAGCAGTCCCTCGGGGAGAACTGAAGCTTTCTTT
CASSPSGRTEAFF
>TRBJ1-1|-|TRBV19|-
TGTGCCAGTAGTATCCCAGGGGCTCTAAGGACTGAAGCTTTCTTT
CASSIPGALRTEAFF
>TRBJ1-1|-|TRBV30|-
TGTGCCTGGAGTGTACGGGGAGGACTGAACACTGAAGCTTTCTTT
CAWSVRGGLNTEAFF
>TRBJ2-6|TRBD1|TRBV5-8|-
TGTGCCAGCAGCCCATGGACAGGGCAATCTGGGGCCAACGTCCTGACTTTC
CASSPWTGQSGANVLTF
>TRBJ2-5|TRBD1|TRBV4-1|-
TGCGCCAGCAGCCAAGACAACAGGGGCCCCTGGGAGACCCAGTACTTC
CASSQDNRGPWETQYF
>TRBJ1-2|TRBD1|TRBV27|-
TGTGCCACTCGACAGGGTGGAAACTATGGCTACACCTTC
CATRQGGNYGYTF